This record concerns one T cell receptor beta chain sequence. This entry comes from a study of blood T cell repertoires in COVID-19. TCRdb's copy holds only in-frame clones and misses some; the assay was immunoSEQ multiplex PCR. The sample consists of some 200,000 clones, roughly four fifths of them appearing once. V lost 4 bases, J lost 4 bases, and 31 bases lay in between. This CDR3 is 20 amino acids long. Germline V gives CDR1 MNHEY, CDR2 SMNVEV (reference sequence). Material: peripheral blood. This sequence was found in a middle-aged woman with acute or convalescent COVID-19. V usage is TRBV27 and J usage is TRBJ1-1; D may be TRBD1 (5 bases). The CDR3 sequence is CASSSTGLKITPALRTEAFF. CDR3 DNA sequence: TGTGCCAGCAGTTCCACGGGACTCAAGATTACTCCCGCATTACGCACTGAAGCTTTCTTT.